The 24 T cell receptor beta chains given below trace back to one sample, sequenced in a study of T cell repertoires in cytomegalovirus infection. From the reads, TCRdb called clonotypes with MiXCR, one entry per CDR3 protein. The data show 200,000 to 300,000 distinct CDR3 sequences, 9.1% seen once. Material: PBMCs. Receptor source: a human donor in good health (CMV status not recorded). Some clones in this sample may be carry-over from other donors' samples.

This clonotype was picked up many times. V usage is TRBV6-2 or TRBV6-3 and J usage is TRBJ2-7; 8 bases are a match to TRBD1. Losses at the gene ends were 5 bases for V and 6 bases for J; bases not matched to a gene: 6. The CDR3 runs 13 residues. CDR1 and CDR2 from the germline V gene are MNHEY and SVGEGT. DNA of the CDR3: TGTGCCAGCAGTAGACAGGGGATTGGCGAGCAGTACTTC. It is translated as CASSRQGIGEQYF.

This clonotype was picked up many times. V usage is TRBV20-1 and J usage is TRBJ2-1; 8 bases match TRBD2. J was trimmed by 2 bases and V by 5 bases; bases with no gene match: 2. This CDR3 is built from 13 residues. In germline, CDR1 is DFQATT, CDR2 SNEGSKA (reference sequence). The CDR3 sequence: CSARGRPYNEQFF. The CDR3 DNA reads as TGCAGTGCTCGCGGGAGGCCCTACAATGAGCAGTTCTTC.

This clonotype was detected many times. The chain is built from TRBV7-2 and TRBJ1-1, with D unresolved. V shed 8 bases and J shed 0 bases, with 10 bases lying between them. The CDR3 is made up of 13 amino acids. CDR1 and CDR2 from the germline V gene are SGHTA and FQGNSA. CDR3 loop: CASGVQMNTEAFF. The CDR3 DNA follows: TGTGCCAGCGGCGTTCAAATGAACACTGAAGCTTTCTTT. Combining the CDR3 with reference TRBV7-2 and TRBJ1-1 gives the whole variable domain GAGVSQSPSNKVTEKGKDVELRCDPISGHTALYWYRQSLGQGLEFLIYFQGNSAPDKSGLPSDRFSAERTGGSVSTLTIQRTQQEDSAVYLCASGVQMNTEAFFGQGTRLTVV.

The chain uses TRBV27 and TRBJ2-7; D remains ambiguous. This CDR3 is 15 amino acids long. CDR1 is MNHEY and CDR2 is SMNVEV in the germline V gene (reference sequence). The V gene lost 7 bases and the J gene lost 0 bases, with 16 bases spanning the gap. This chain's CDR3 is CASTGGTRFSYEQYF. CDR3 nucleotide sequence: TGTGCCAGCACTGGCGGCACCCGGTTCTCCTACGAGCAGTACTTC.

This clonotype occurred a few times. CDR3 sequence: CASSIRDRPSSYNEQFF. The CDR3 DNA reads as TGTGCCAGTAGTATTAGGGACCGTCCGAGCTCCTACAATGAGCAGTTCTTC. J is TRBJ2-1 and V is TRBV19; D may be TRBD1 or TRBD2 (5 bases each). V shed 3 bases and J shed 0 bases, with 15 bases lying between them. This CDR3 has 17 residues. Germline values: CDR1 LNHDA, CDR2 SQIVND (reference sequence).

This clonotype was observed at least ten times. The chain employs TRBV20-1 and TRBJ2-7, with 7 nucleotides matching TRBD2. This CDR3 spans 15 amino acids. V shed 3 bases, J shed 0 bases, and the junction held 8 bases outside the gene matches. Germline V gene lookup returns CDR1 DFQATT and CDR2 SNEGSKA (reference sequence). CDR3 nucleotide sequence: TGCAGTGCTAGGCGGGGAGGGAGGAACTCCTACGAGCAGTACTTC. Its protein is CSARRGGRNSYEQYF.

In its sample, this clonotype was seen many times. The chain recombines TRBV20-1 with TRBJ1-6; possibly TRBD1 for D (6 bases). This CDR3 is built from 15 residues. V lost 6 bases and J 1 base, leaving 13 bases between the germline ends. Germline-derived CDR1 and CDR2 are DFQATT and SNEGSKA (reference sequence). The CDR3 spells CSARTTGSYNSPLHF. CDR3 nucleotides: TGCAGTGCCCGTACCACAGGGTCCTATAATTCACCCCTCCACTTT.

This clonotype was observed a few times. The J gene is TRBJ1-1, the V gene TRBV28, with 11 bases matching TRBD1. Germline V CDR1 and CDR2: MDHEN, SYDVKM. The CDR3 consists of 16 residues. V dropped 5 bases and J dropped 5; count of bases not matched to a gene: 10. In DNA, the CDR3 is TGTGCCAGCAGTCGTCTCCCGGGACAGGGGGAAACTGAAGCTTTCTTT. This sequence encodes CASSRLPGQGETEAFF.

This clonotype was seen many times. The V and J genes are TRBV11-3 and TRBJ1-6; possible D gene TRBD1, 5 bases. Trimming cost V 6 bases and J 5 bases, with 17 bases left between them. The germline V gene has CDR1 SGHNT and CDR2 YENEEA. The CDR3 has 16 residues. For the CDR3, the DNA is TGTGCCAGCAGGTACTCCGGAAGGGGAGATAATTCACCCCTCCACTTT. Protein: CASRYSGRGDNSPLHF.

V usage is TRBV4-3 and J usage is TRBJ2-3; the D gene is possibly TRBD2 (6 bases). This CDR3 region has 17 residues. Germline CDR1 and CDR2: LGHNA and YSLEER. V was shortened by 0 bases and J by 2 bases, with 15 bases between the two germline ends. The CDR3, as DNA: TGCGCCAGCAGCCAAGATGCGACTTGCGGGGTCACAGATACGCAGTATTTT. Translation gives CASSQDATCGVTDTQYF.

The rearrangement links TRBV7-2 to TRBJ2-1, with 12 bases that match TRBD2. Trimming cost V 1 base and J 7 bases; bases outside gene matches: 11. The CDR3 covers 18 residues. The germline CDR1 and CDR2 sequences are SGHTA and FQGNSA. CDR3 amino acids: CASSLVGLAGGPKNEQFF. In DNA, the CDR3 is TGTGCCAGCAGCTTAGTCGGTCTAGCGGGAGGGCCGAAAAATGAGCAGTTCTTC.

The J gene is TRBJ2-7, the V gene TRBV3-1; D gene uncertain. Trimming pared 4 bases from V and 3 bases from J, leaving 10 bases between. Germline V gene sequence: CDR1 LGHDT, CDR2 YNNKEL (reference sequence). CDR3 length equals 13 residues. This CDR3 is CASSRLTGYEQYF. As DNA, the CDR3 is TGTGCCAGCAGCCGGCTGACTGGCTACGAGCAGTACTTC.

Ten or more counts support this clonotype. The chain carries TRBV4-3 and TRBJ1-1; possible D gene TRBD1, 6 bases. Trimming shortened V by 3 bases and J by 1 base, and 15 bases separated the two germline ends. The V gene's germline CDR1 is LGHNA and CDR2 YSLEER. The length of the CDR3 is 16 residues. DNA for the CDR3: TGCGCCAGCAGCCAGGAGGGGGGGGCGAGGAACACTGAAGCTTTCTTT. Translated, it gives CASSQEGGARNTEAFF.

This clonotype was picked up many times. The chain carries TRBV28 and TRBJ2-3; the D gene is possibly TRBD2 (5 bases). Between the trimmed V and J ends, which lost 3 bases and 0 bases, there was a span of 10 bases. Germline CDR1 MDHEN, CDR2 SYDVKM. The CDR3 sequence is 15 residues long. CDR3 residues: CASSFGSDSTDTQYF. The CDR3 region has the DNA TGTGCCAGCAGTTTTGGGAGCGATAGCACAGATACGCAGTATTTT. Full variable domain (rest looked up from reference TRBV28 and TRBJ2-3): DVKVTQSSRYLVKRTGEKVFLECVQDMDHENMFWYRQDPGLGLRLIYFSYDVKMKEKGDIPEGYSVSREKKERFSLILESASTNQTSMYLCASSFGSDSTDTQYFGPGTRLTVL.

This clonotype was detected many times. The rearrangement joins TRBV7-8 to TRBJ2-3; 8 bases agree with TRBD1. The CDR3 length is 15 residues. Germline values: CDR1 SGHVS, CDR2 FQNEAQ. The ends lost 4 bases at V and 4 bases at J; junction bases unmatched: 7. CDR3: CASSSDRAGADTQYF. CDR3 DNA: TGTGCCAGCAGCTCGGACAGGGCTGGCGCAGATACGCAGTATTTT.

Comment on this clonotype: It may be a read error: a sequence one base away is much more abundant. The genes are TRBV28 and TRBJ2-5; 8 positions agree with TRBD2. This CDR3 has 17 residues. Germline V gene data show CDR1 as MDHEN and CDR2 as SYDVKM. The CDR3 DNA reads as TGTGCCAACAGTTCCCCTCGGCCGGGGGGGGGGAAAGAGACCCAGTACTTC. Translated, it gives CANSSPRPGGGKETQYF. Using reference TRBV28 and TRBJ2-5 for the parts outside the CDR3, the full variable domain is DVKVTQSSRYLVKRTGEKVFLECVQDMDHENMFWYRQDPGLGLRLIYFSYDVKMKEKGDIPEGYSVSREKKERFSLILESASTNQTSMYLCANSSPRPGGGKETQYFGPGTRLLVL.

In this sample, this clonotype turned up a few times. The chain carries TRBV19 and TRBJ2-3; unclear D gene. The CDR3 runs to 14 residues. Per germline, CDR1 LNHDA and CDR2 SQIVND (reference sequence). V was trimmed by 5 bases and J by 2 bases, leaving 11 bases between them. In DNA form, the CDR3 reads TGTGCCAGTAGTTCCAGTGCCACCACAGATACGCAGTATTTT. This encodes CASSSSATTDTQYF.

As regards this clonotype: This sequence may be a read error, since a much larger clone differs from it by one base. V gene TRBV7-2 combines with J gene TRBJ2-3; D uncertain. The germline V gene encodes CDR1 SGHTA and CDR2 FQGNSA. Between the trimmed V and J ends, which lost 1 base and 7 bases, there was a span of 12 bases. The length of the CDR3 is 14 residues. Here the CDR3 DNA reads TGTGCCAGCAGCTTAGACCCCGGACCTAATACGCAGTATTTT. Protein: CASSLDPGPNTQYF.

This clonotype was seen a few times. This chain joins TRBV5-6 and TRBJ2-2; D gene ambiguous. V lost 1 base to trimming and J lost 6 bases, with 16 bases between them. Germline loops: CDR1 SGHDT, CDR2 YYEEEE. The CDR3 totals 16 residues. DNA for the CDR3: TGTGCCAGCAGCTTGAGTTCGGGCGGTCTTGCCGGGGAGCTGTTTTTT. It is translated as CASSLSSGGLAGELFF.

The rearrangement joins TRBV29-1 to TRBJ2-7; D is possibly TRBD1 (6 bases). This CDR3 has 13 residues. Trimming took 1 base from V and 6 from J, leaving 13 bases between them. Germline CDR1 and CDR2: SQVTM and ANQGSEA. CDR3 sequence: CSVEAGGQTEQYF. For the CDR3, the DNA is TGCAGCGTTGAAGCTGGAGGACAGACCGAGCAGTACTTC.

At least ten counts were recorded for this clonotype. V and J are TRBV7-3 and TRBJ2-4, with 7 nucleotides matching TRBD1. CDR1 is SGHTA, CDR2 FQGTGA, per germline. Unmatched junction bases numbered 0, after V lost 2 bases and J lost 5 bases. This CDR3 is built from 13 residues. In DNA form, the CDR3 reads TGTGCCAGCAGCTTAGGACAGGAAAACATTCAGTACTTC. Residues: CASSLGQENIQYF.

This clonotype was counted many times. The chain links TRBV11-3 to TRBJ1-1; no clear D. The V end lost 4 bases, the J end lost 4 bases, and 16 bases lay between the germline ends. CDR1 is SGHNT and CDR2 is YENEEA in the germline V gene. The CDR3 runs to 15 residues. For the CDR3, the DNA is TGTGCCAGCAGCTCCTCTCGGGCTTGGGGCACTGAAGCTTTCTTT. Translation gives CASSSSRAWGTEAFF.

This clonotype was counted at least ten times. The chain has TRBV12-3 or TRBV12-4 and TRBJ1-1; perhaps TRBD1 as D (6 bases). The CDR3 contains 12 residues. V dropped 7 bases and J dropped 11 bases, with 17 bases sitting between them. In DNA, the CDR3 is TGTGCCAGCACTCCTGGAAGGGGGGAGGCTTTCTTT. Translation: CASTPGRGEAFF.

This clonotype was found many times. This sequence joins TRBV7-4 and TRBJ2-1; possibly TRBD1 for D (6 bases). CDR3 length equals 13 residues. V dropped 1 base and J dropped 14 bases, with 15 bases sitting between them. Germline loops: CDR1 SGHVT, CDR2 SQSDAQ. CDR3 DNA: TGTGCCAGCAGCTTAGTTTCGTTCACAGGGAAGTTCTTC. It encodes CASSLVSFTGKFF.